This T cell receptor beta chain was identified during a study of T-cell reconstitution after alpha-beta-depleted transplantation in children. Regarding the study as a whole: About two months after transplant, alpha-beta T cells reportedly came from several hundred expanded graft clones.

This clonotype has a handful of counts. Antigen: not known. Germline lookup yields CDR1 LNHNV and CDR2 YYDKDF (reference sequence). Between the trimmed V and J ends, which lost 0 bases and 1 base, there was a span of 7 bases. This CDR3 is built from 15 residues. A TCRbeta library incorporating unique molecular identifiers was prepared. Via MiXCR, TCRdb re-called the PCR reads, giving one row per CDR3 protein. The table includes 700,000 to 850,000 distinct CDR3 sequences, approximately 15% detected once. The chain links TRBV15 to TRBJ1-5; D ambiguous. The TCR originated in a male patient aged 10 to 17 who had a stem cell transplant for acute lymphoblastic leukemia, so the T cells may come from the graft donor. The specimen comprised PBMCs, mostly from graft donor cells, sampled 360 days after TCRalphabeta/CD19-depleted stem cell transplant. CDR3 sequence reads: CATSRDGASNQPQHF. CDR3 bases: TGTGCCACCAGCAGAGATGGCGCGAGCAATCAGCCCCAGCATTTT.